The T cell receptor beta chain described here comes from a study of blood T cell repertoires in COVID-19. About the research overall: PBMCs, B-cell-depleted T cells, or T cells provided the cDNA or gDNA that made up the material.

The J segment lost 5 bases and the V segment lost 6 bases, leaving 11 bases of the junction unmatched. This CDR3 is built from 16 residues. Germline CDR1 is LNHDA and CDR2 is SQIVND (reference sequence). Method: immunoSEQ multiplex PCR; TCRdb's copy keeps in-frame clones and lacks some. The repertoire holds about 370,000 clones, with around 87% as singletons. Sequencing used peripheral blood. This receptor was obtained from a woman under 40 with COVID-19, enrolled during active disease. V gene TRBV19 combines with J gene TRBJ2-3; the match to TRBD2 covers 10 bases. The CDR3 nucleotides read TGTGCCAGTAGCCCAATCGGACTAGCGGAGGGAGATACGCAGTATTTT. It is translated as CASSPIGLAEGDTQYF.